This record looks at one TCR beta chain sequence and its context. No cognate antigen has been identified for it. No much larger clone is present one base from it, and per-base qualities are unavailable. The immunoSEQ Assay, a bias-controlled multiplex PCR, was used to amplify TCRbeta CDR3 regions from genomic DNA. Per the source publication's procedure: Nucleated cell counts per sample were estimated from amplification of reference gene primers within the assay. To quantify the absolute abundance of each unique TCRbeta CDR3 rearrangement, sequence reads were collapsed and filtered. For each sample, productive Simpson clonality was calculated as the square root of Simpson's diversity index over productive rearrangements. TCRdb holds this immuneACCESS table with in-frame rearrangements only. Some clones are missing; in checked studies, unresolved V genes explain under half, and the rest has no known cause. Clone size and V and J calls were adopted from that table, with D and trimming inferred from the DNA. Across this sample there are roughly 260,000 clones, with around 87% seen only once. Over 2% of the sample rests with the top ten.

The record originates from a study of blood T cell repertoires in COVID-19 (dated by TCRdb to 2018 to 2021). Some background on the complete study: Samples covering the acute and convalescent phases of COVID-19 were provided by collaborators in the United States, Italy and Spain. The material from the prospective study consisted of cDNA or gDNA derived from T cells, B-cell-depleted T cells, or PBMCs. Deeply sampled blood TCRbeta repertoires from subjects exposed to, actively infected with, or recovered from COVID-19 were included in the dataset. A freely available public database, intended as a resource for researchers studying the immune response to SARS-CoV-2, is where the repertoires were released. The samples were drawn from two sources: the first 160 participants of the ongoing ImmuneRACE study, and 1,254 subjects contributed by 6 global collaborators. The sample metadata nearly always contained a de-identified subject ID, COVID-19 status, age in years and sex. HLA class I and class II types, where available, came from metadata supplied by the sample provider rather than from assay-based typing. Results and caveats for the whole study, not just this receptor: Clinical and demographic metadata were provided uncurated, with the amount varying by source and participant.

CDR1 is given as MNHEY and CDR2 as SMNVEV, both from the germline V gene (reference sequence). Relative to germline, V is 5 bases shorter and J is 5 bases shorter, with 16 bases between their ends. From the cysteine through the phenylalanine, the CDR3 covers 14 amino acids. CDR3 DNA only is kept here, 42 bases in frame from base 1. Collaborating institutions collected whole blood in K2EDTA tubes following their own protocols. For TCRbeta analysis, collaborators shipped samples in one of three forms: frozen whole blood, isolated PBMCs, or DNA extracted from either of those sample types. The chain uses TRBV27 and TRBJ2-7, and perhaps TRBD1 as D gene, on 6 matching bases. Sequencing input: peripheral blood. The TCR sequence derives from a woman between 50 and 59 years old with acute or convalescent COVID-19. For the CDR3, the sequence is CASSPTGGQDEQYF. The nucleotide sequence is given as TGTGCCAGCAGTCCTACTGGGGGACAAGACGAGCAGTACTTC.